One TCR beta chain is described in this entry. The clone's antigen remains unknown. The read is 3 residues too short to cover the CDR3 end, so that end is filled in from the germline J gene. This sample is part of a study of Tregs in tolerant kidney transplant recipients (dated by TCRdb to 2018 to 2020). As for the study more broadly: The transplants used related donors along with nonmyeloablative bone marrow transplantation, and in the human trials mixed chimerism was transient. The study used TCRbeta sequencing to identify donor-specific regulatory T cells before combined kidney and bone marrow transplantation, then tracked those cells after transplant. Overall study results and their limits: Donor-specific Treg expansion was found to exceed global Treg expansion in tolerant patients, suggesting antigen-driven rather than nonspecific expansion. The most biologically relevant and donor-specific TCRbeta repertoire appeared to be identified by expanding Tregs with activated donor B cells. Because the study included only a small number of patients, the results must be confirmed in larger populations and under other immunosuppression protocols. Biological reproducibility was not examined directly, but technical replication error appeared to be minimal. PCR primers changed over time for some patients, so nucleotide-level comparison across those patients' samples was not possible.

Reading the label with the study, this specimen's time point is: blood sample drawn before combined kidney and bone marrow transplant. Unstimulated Tregs (CD4+CD25+CD127-), CD4+ non-Tregs (CD4+CD25-), CD4 and CD8 cells were FACS-sorted from thawed PBMCs. Several combined kidney and bone marrow transplant recipients from the ITN036ST trial were included as patients, and samples were available only from these trial subjects. Healthy control blood was processed to PBMCs by Ficoll density gradient and cryopreserved, and patient PBMCs were collected before and after transplant. For TCRbeta CDR3 sequencing, genomic DNA was extracted from sorted cells using the QIAGEN DNeasy Blood and Tissue Kit. High-throughput TCRbeta CDR3 sequencing was carried out commercially through immunoSEQ, with PCR amplification with bias correction and internal controls included. The paper's data handling went like this. A unique productive TCRbeta sequence was defined by the CDR3 nucleotide sequence when primers matched, and otherwise by the CDR3 amino acid sequence together with the Vbeta and Jbeta genes. Sorting error was corrected by removing sequences shared between sorted populations at a frequency ratio of 2:1 or less, and the remaining shared sequences were assigned to the higher population. Sequences were defined as donor-reactive when expanded at least 5-fold in CFSE-low cells versus unstimulated cells and present at a frequency of at least 0.01% in CFSE-low cells. Repertoire divergence was quantified by Jensen-Shannon divergence using the top 100 TCRbeta sequences ranked by frequency. For any sample with multiple sequencing runs, sorting error was corrected in each run separately before the runs were pooled. TCRdb took this table from immuneACCESS and kept in-frame rearrangements with V and J called. Such tables lack part of the clones; where checked against another copy, unresolved V genes explain under half of the gap, and the rest is unexplained. That table is the source of V, J and clone size, and D and trimming were worked out from the DNA. This sample's table carries some 52,000 clones. The ten largest clones represent 0.83% of the sample.

The V end gives up 5 bases and the J end 0 bases, leaving 7 bases in the junction not matched to a gene. The CDR3 runs 15 residues from the cysteine to the phenylalanine. Of the CDR3's DNA, 36 bases were read; they are in frame from base 1. Looking up the germline V gene yields CDR1 SGHRS and CDR2 YFSETQ. The sample in question was CD4+ T cells from blood, obtained before the transplant. The TCR was taken from a human donor who received a combined kidney and bone marrow transplant. Recombination linked TRBV5-1 to TRBJ2-5, with 7 central nucleotides matching TRBD1. CDR3 DNA (partial): TGCGCCAGCAGATTTAATGGACAGGACCAAGAGACC. Its translation reads: CASRFNGQDQET. The CDR3 in its entirety is CASRFNGQDQETQYF.